Presented here are 12 T cell receptor beta chains from one specimen sequenced in a study of blood T cells in healthy people across ages. Primed by a sample-barcoded 5' primer and a J-beta primer mix, a second PCR proceeded for 7 to 11 cycles. One entry per CDR3 protein, called by TCRdb with MiXCR from the 5' RACE reads. The sample has some 1.6 million distinct CDR3 sequences, about 31% seen once. The sequenced sample was blood. Receptor source: a woman aged 25 to 39 in good health.

This clonotype came up a few times. The chain employs TRBV5-6 and TRBJ2-5; D might be TRBD2 (6 bases). V lost 0 bases to trimming and J lost 2 bases, with 11 bases between them. The germline CDR1 and CDR2 sequences are SGHDT and YYEEEE. The CDR3 has 15 amino acids. CDR3 nucleotides: TGTGCCAGCAGCTTGGCGACTAGGGTTCAAGAGACCCAGTACTTC. It specifies CASSLATRVQETQYF.

The rearrangement joins TRBV11-3 to TRBJ1-1; D unresolved. Germline CDR1 is SGHNT and CDR2 is YENEEA. V was cut by 0 bases and J by 8 bases, with 10 bases left in between. The CDR3 is made up of 13 amino acids. CDR3 protein: CASSLDAAREAFF. DNA of the CDR3: TGTGCCAGCAGCTTAGATGCGGCCCGCGAAGCTTTCTTT.

In this sample, this clonotype turned up a few times. This chain links TRBV12-3 or TRBV12-4 with TRBJ1-2; 8 nucleotides line up with TRBD1. CDR3 size: 13 residues. V trimming: 8 bases; J trimming: 2 bases; junction bases outside the gene matches: 4. The CDR3 DNA reads TGTGCCAGCGGGACAGGAGTAAACTATGGCTACACCTTC. This gives the protein CASGTGVNYGYTF.

The chain combines TRBV28 with TRBJ2-3, with D possibly being TRBD2 (7 bases). The germline V gene encodes CDR1 MDHEN and CDR2 SYDVKM. The CDR3 length is 17 residues. Trimming took off 8 bases at V and 1 base at J, with 22 bases between the two ends. CDR3 sequence: CASLTRGGRGGTDTQYF. The CDR3 nucleotides are TGTGCCAGCTTAACCAGGGGCGGGAGAGGCGGCACAGATACGCAGTATTTT. The variable domain in full, with the rest retrieved from reference TRBV28 and TRBJ2-3, is DVKVTQSSRYLVKRTGEKVFLECVQDMDHENMFWYRQDPGLGLRLIYFSYDVKMKEKGDIPEGYSVSREKKERFSLILESASTNQTSMYLCASLTRGGRGGTDTQYFGPGTRLTVL.

This clonotype was seen at least ten times. The rearrangement uses TRBV7-8 and TRBJ2-5; 7 positions match TRBD2. With V trimmed by 6 bases and J by 0 bases, 1 base remained unmatched. CDR1 and CDR2 (germline): SGHVS, FQNEAQ. The CDR3 runs 13 residues. As DNA, the CDR3 is TGTGCCAGCAGTAGCGGGTACCAAGAGACCCAGTACTTC. Encoded protein: CASSSGYQETQYF.

On this clonotype itself: This may come from a read error, since a much larger clone is one base off. The rearrangement joins TRBV4-1 to TRBJ2-1; the D gene could be TRBD1 or TRBD2 (5 bases each). This CDR3 is built from 13 residues. Deletions cut 4 bases from V and 9 bases from J, with 13 bases between. CDR1 is MGHRA, CDR2 YSYEKL, per germline. The CDR3 loop is CASSRERGGEQFF. As DNA, the CDR3 is TGCGCCAGCAGCCGGGAGAGGGGCGGTGAGCAGTTCTTC.

This clonotype was seen just once. Sequence at one end of the junction differs from germline and may be a read error. CDR3: CTSSQDGVGPDTQYF. The DNA for the CDR3 is TGCACCAGCAGCCAAGACGGCGTCGGCCCAGATACGCAGTATTTT. This rearrangement joins TRBV4-1 to TRBJ2-3; D ambiguous. This CDR3 region has 15 residues. Germline V gives CDR1 MGHRA, CDR2 YSYEKL.

The chain joins TRBV6-1 to TRBJ1-5; maybe TRBD1 (5 bases). This CDR3 has 17 amino acids. V lost 3 bases and J lost 3, with 18 bases in between. Germline CDR1 MNHNS, CDR2 SASEGT. DNA of the CDR3: TGTGCCAGCAGTGATCGCAGGGACTTTACCCCCAATCAGCCCCAGCATTTT. It translates to CASSDRRDFTPNQPQHF.

A remark on this clonotype: A much bigger clone sits one base away, suggesting this may be a read error. The rearrangement links TRBV10-3 to TRBJ1-6, with TRBD1 matching 7 bases. This CDR3 comprises 14 residues. The trim removed 2 bases at V and 9 bases at J, leaving 4 bases unmatched. CDR1 and CDR2 from the germline V gene are ENHRY and SYGVKD. The CDR3 loop is CAISEGQDSSPLHF. CDR3 bases: TGTGCCATCAGTGAGGGACAGGACAGTTCACCCCTCCACTTT.

Many counts were recorded for this clonotype. This rearrangement joins TRBV7-9 to TRBJ2-6, with a possible D match to TRBD2 (5 bases). The germline V gene has CDR1 SEHNR and CDR2 FQNEAQ (reference sequence). The CDR3 has 16 amino acids. V lost 3 bases and J 1 base, leaving 10 bases between the germline ends. The CDR3 protein is CASSLVRGSGANVLTF. In DNA, the CDR3 is TGTGCCAGCAGCTTGGTTCGGGGTTCTGGGGCCAACGTCCTGACTTTC.

This clonotype was seen many times. V usage is TRBV12-3 or TRBV12-4 and J usage is TRBJ1-2; D perhaps matches TRBD1 (6 bases). CDR3 length: 12 amino acids. V was clipped by 6 bases and J by 8 bases, with 13 bases between them. The CDR3 reads CASSTGLYGYTF. DNA of the CDR3: TGTGCCAGCAGCACAGGGCTTTACGGCTACACCTTC.

The count of this clonotype is one. The chain links TRBV5-8 to TRBJ1-4, with 8 bases matching TRBD1. Germline CDR1 SGHTS, CDR2 YDEGEE. CDR3 length: 16 residues. V shed 6 bases and J 3 bases; nucleotides not matched to a gene: 10. The DNA for the CDR3 is TGTGCCAGCAACAGACAGGGGAGGGCGGCTAATGAAAAACTGTTTTTT. Amino acids: CASNRQGRAANEKLFF.